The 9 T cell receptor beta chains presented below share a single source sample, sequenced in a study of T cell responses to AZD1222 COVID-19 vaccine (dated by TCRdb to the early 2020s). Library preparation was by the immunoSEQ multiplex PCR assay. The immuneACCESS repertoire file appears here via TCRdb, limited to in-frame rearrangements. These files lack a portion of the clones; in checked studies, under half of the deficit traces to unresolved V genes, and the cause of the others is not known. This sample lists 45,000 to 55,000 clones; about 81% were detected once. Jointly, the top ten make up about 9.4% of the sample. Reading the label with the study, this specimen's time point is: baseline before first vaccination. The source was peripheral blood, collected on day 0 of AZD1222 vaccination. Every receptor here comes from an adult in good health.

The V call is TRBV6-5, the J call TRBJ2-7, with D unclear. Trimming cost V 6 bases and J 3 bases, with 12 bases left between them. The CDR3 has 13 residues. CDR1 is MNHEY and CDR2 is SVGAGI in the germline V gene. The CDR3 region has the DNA TGTGCCAGCAGAACCGGGTCAGTCTACGAGCAGTACTTC. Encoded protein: CASRTGSVYEQYF.

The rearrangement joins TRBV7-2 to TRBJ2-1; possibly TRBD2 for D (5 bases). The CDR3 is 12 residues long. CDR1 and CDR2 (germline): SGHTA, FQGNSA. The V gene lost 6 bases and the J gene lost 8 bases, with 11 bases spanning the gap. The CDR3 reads CASRDLYDEQFF. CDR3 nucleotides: TGTGCCAGCAGGGACTTATATGATGAGCAGTTCTTC.

CDR3 in amino acids: CASNKRYNEQFF. The CDR3 DNA reads TGTGCCAGCAATAAGCGGTACAATGAGCAGTTCTTC. The chain has TRBV2 and TRBJ2-1; TRBD2 is a possible D gene (5 bases). V gave up 7 bases and J gave up 4 bases, with 8 bases separating them. Germline V gives CDR1 SNHLY, CDR2 FYNNEI. This CDR3 has 12 amino acids. The full variable domain, with the rest looked up from reference TRBV2 and TRBJ2-1, is EPEVTQTPSHQVTQMGQEVILRCVPISNHLYFYWYRQILGQKVEFLVSFYNNEISEKSEIFDDQFSVERPDGSNFTLKIRSTKLEDSAMYFCASNKRYNEQFFGPGTRLTVL.

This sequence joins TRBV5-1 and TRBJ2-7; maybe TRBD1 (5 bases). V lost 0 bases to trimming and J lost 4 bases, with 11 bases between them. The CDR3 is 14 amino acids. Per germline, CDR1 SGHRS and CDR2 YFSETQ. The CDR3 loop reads CASSLGQSLYEQYF. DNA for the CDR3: TGCGCCAGCAGCTTGGGACAGTCGTTATACGAGCAGTACTTC.

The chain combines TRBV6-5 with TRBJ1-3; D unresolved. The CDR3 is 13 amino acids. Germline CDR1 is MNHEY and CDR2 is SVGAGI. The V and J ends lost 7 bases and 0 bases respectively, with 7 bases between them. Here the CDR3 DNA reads TGTGCCAGCATTATAGACTCTGGAAACACCATATATTTT. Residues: CASIIDSGNTIYF.

CDR3 amino acids: CAWTPGLAGGSVQETQYF. In DNA, the CDR3 is TGTGCCTGGACCCCTGGGTTAGCGGGGGGGTCCGTTCAAGAGACCCAGTACTTC. The gene calls are TRBV30 and TRBJ2-5; 11 positions match TRBD2. The CDR3 has 18 residues. Germline V gene sequence: CDR1 GTSNPN, CDR2 SVGIG (reference sequence). The trim removed 4 bases at V and 2 bases at J, leaving 15 bases unmatched. Full variable domain (missing parts from reference TRBV30 and TRBJ2-5): SQTIHQWPATLVQPVGSPLSLECTVEGTSNPNLYWYRQAAGRGLQLLFYSVGIGQISSEVPQNLSASRPQDRQFILSSKKLLLSDSGFYLCAWTPGLAGGSVQETQYFGPGTRLLVL.

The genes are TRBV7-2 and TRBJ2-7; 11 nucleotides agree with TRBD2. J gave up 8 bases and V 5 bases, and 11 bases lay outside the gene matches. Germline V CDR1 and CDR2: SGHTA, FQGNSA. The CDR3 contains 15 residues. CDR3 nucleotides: TGTGCCAGCAGCATCGGACTAGCGGGTTCCAACCAGCAGTACTTC. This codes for CASSIGLAGSNQQYF. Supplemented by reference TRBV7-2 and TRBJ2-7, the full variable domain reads GAGVSQSPSNKVTEKGKDVELRCDPISGHTALYWYRQSLGQGLEFLIYFQGNSAPDKSGLPSDRFSAERTGGSVSTLTIQRTQQEDSAVYLCASSIGLAGSNQQYFGPGTRLTVT.

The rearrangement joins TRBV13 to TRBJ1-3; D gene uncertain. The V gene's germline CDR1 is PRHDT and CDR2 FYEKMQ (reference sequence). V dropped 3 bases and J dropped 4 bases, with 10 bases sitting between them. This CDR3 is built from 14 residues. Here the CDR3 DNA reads TGTGCCAGCAGCTTCTCGGGATCCGGAAACACCATATATTTT. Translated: CASSFSGSGNTIYF.

This chain's CDR3 is CASSRFTSGGFNEQYF. The CDR3 region has the DNA TGTGCCAGCAGCCGCTTCACTAGCGGGGGGTTCAACGAGCAGTACTTC. The chain is built from TRBV7-2 and TRBJ2-7; 12 bases are shared with TRBD2. This CDR3 contains 16 residues. J was trimmed by 5 bases and V by 5 bases; bases with no gene match: 10. CDR1 is SGHTA and CDR2 is FQGNSA in the germline V gene.